The clone carrying this TCR beta chain turned up a few times. The antigen is not known. This entry belongs to a study of T cells in Graves' hyperthyroidism and ophthalmopathy. Amplification yielded TCR beta CDR3 regions, with RNA transcripts as the source. Primed by the HTBI set, a first-round RT-PCR was run on the TCR CDR3. A single record per CDR3 protein comes from TCRdb applying MiXCR to the multiplex PCR reads. This table has about 290,000 distinct CDR3 sequences, about an eighth appearing once. Lactation, pregnancy, other autoimmune disease or uncontrolled infection excluded patients. Study conclusions and caveats: Most thyroid clonotypes that were expanded above 0.001 also turned up in blood.

V was cut by 0 bases and J by 1 base, with 13 bases left in between. Germline assignment: CDR1 SGDLS and CDR2 YYNGEE. The CDR3 contains 16 residues. The sample taken for sequencing was blood. The J gene is TRBJ1-1, the V gene TRBV9; D gene ambiguous. The sequence came from a woman under 40 with Graves' hyperthyroidism that later progressed to Graves' ophthalmopathy. CDR3 protein: CASSVDDLAENTEAFF. CDR3 sequence (DNA): TGTGCCAGCAGCGTAGACGATCTTGCGGAGAACACTGAAGCTTTCTTT.